The entry below gives a single T cell receptor beta chain sequence along with its context. This clonotype was seen ten or more times. The clone's antigen remains unknown. No base quality information exists; no much larger clone differs at one position. V is shortened by 5 bases, J by 4 bases, and the region joining them spans 6 bases. CDR1 MDHEN and CDR2 SYDVKM were looked up in the germline V gene. The CDR3 covers 12 residues, taking in both the cysteine and the phenylalanine. The CDR3 DNA has 36 bases and is translated from base 1. This entry is derived from a study of T cells in Graves' hyperthyroidism and ophthalmopathy (dated by TCRdb to the late 2010s). Context from the whole study: Peripheral blood was collected at initial diagnosis, before any treatment. A discovery cohort of approximately 97 patients, roughly 45 with Graves' ophthalmopathy and roughly 59 with stable Graves' hyperthyroidism, was used to find distinguishing TCR V-J signatures. Whether ophthalmopathy could be predicted prospectively was tested in an independent validation cohort made up of 18 to 20 hyperthyroidism patients plus 17 patients who later progressed to ophthalmopathy. The 75 to 100 discovery patients were divided at random into training and test sets in a 7:3 ratio. In about six Graves' hyperthyroidism patients, the study also compared T-cell repertoires from thyroid tissue with T-cell repertoires from blood. Once sampling was done, hyperthyroidism patients were given methimazole at a starting dose of 30 mg daily, whereas ophthalmopathy patients were given high-dose intravenous methylprednisolone. The paper describes TCR Vbeta CDR3 sequencing of 135 peripheral blood samples, made up of approximately 40 ophthalmopathy patients, approximately 76 hyperthyroidism patients and about 17 progressor patients.

What the research found in general, with its limitations: During validation, the model predicted progression to ophthalmopathy a median of roughly six months ahead of onset, with approximately 71% sensitivity and about 75% specificity. Sample size was not statistically predetermined, and investigators were not blinded to group allocation. Most expanded thyroid clonotypes (frequency above 0.001) were also found in blood, which suggests that blood repertoires may mirror thyroid immune responses. A model built on a 13 V-J signature distinguished ophthalmopathy from stable hyperthyroidism, reaching roughly 88% sensitivity and around 82% specificity in cross-validation and 80%/75% in testing.

Graves' hyperthyroidism was defined as stable when no progression to ophthalmopathy occurred over 18 months of follow-up. Hyperthyroidism patients were newly diagnosed, had a disease duration of under 2 months, and were aged 18 to 65 years. The study excluded patients with uncontrolled infections, other autoimmune diseases, pregnancy or lactation. Diagnoses relied on clinical symptoms, serum thyroxine and TRAb, thyroid ultrasound and orbital computed tomography. PBMCs were separated from 7.5 to 10 ml of fresh peripheral blood using Ficoll-Paque density gradient centrifugation. Trizol reagent was used to extract total RNA, and RNA quality was then checked on an Agilent 2100 Bioanalyzer. The TCR beta CDR3 regions were amplified from the RNA transcripts. A first-round RT-PCR of the TCR CDR3 used the HTBI primer set with the Qiagen OneStep RT-PCR kit. A second multiplex PCR round built the libraries, followed by size selection and purification. Sequencing of the libraries was done on an Illumina HiSeq2000 using paired-end 100 bp reads. Per the authors' processing: Raw data were processed with SOAPnuke, discarding reads with adapters, uncalled bases, mean Phred below 15, or no exact constant-primer or identifier match. COPE v1.2.5 was used to merge the high-quality paired reads, and each unique nucleotide sequence was defined as a clonotype. MiTCR v1.1 was used to align the clonotypes against IMGT TRBV, TRBD and TRBJ reference segments. Only V-J combinations with frequency above 0.0001, covering about 99% of repertoires, were analysed. A TCS score was defined as the ratio of F50 (clonal expansion) to E x V (chaos), with BLOSUM62-based TCRdist applied between CDR3 peptides within each V-J. Welch's t-statistics and random forest reduced some 510 V-J features to under 15, which were used in a naive Bayes classifier (R e1071). In-frame beta chains were kept once TCRdb had trimmed the public reads at Q25 with fastp and called clones with MiXCR. One record per CDR3 amino acid sequence lists the most common genes and DNA. The V and J calls and clone size come from TCRdb's table, not from the authors' own analysis. Here the sample has roughly 750,000 distinct CDR3 sequences; roughly 15% occur a single time. The ten top clones hold 8.4% of the sample.

The sample taken for sequencing was blood. Here the chain combines TRBV28 and TRBJ2-1, with no confidently assigned D gene. The clonotype comes from a man in his late teens or twenties with Graves' hyperthyroidism. Here is the DNA: TGTGCCAGCAGTACCCTATACAATGAGCAGTTCTTC. Its translation reads: CASSTLYNEQFF.